Presented here are 20 T cell receptor beta chains from one specimen sequenced in a study of cytomegalovirus exposure and HLA in healthy donors. PCR employed 60 Vbeta and 13 Jbeta primers. Using immunoSEQ multiplex PCR, the repertoire was profiled, and TCRdb retains in-frame clones only, with some absent. The table lists 130,000 or so clones, about two thirds of them singletons. Sequences were obtained from PBMCs. Receptors originate from a woman between 40 and 55 years old in good health and CMV-seronegative.

This clone was seen only a few times. The chain carries TRBV5-6 and TRBJ1-1; no firm D call. CDR3 length equals 14 residues. V lost 4 bases, J lost 8 bases, and 18 bases lay in between. Germline CDR1 and CDR2: SGHDT and YYEEEE. This CDR3 is CASSPGPGFVEAFF. The DNA of the CDR3 is TGTGCCAGCAGCCCTGGCCCGGGTTTTGTAGAAGCTTTCTTT.

The chain employs TRBV2 and TRBJ2-3; 7 positions match TRBD1. The germline V gene has CDR1 SNHLY and CDR2 FYNNEI. Trimming took 8 bases from V and 4 from J; bases not matched to a gene: 15. The CDR3 is 16 residues long. The CDR3 sequence is CASRKGANRGSDTQYF. DNA of the CDR3: TGTGCCAGCCGGAAGGGGGCCAATCGTGGGTCAGATACGCAGTATTTT.

This clone appeared a few times. In DNA, the CDR3 is TGCGCCAGTTCGGCCGGGACAGAGGGACGCGAGCAGTACTTC. It yields the protein CASSAGTEGREQYF. The chain couples TRBV5-1 to TRBJ2-7; 7 nucleotides align to TRBD1. The CDR3 spans 14 residues. CDR1 is SGHRS, CDR2 YFSETQ, per germline. J lost 6 bases, V lost 8 bases, and 14 bases had no gene match.

The rearrangement uses TRBV19 and TRBJ1-1; possibly TRBD1 for D (5 bases). CDR3 length equals 14 residues. V was shortened by 1 base and J by 5 bases, with 11 bases between the two germline ends. Germline V gene sequence: CDR1 LNHDA, CDR2 SQIVND (reference sequence). The CDR3 bases are TGTGCCAGTAGTATAGTGGCCAAGGGGACTGAAGCTTTCTTT. Protein sequence: CASSIVAKGTEAFF.

This chain connects TRBV29-1 to TRBJ2-7, with TRBD2 identical over 13 bases. CDR3 length: 16 amino acids. The junction had 7 bases not matched to a gene; V was cut back by 1 base and J by 4 bases. Per germline, CDR1 SQVTM and CDR2 ANQGSEA. The CDR3 loop is CSVEGRLAGGTYEQYF. DNA of the CDR3: TGCAGCGTTGAAGGCCGACTAGCGGGGGGTACGTACGAGCAGTACTTC.

The rearrangement uses TRBV18 and TRBJ1-1; D unclear. V lost 3 bases and J 0 bases, leaving 14 bases between the germline ends. This CDR3 has 16 amino acids. Germline V gene lookup returns CDR1 KGHSH and CDR2 LQKENI. The CDR3: CASSPPQPPVNTEAFF. CDR3 bases: TGTGCCAGCTCACCCCCGCAACCCCCGGTGAACACTGAAGCTTTCTTT.

The J gene is TRBJ1-1, the V gene TRBV11-2; D remains unclear. This CDR3 spans 16 amino acids. V lost 2 bases and J 0 bases, leaving 13 bases between the germline ends. Per germline, CDR1 SGHAT and CDR2 FQNNGV. The chain's CDR3 is CASSLIPGGMNTEAFF. In DNA form, the CDR3 reads TGTGCCAGCAGCTTAATCCCCGGAGGGATGAACACTGAAGCTTTCTTT.

The chain joins TRBV30 to TRBJ2-1, with a tentative D call TRBD2 (5 bases). Germline values: CDR1 GTSNPN, CDR2 SVGIG (reference sequence). V dropped 2 bases and J dropped 1 base, with 9 bases sitting between them. The CDR3 sequence is 14 residues long. CDR3 nucleotide sequence: TGTGCCTGGAGTTTAACGGGATCCTACAATGAGCAGTTCTTC. Residues: CAWSLTGSYNEQFF. The entire variable domain, with the rest obtained from reference TRBV30 and TRBJ2-1, is as follows: SQTIHQWPATLVQPVGSPLSLECTVEGTSNPNLYWYRQAAGRGLQLLFYSVGIGQISSEVPQNLSASRPQDRQFILSSKKLLLSDSGFYLCAWSLTGSYNEQFFGPGTRLTVL.

This rearrangement joins TRBV7-2 to TRBJ1-3; D gene uncertain. Per the germline V gene, CDR1 is SGHTA and CDR2 is FQGNSA. The CDR3 is 15 amino acids. V was pared by 5 bases and J by 0 bases, with 11 bases between. CDR3 nucleotides: TGTGCCAGCAGCCCCCGACTGAACTCTGGAAACACCATATATTTT. Its translation is CASSPRLNSGNTIYF.

This clone was observed a few times. This chain links TRBV27 with TRBJ2-7; 9 bases align to TRBD1. The CDR3 loop spans 20 amino acids. V lost 5 bases, J lost 3 bases, and 23 bases stayed unmatched. The V gene's germline CDR1 is MNHEY and CDR2 SMNVEV (reference sequence). CDR3 sequence: CASSPGRGRGTGNPVYEQYF. The CDR3 nucleotides are TGTGCCAGCAGTCCTGGAAGGGGGAGAGGGACAGGGAACCCTGTCTACGAGCAGTACTTC.

The J gene is TRBJ2-1, the V gene TRBV15; D may be TRBD2 (6 bases). In germline, CDR1 is LNHNV, CDR2 YYDKDF (reference sequence). Between the trimmed V and J ends, which lost 0 bases and 7 bases, there was a span of 13 bases. This CDR3 has 15 amino acids. The CDR3 region is CATSRDHGGGNEQFF. The CDR3 nucleotides are TGTGCCACCAGCAGAGACCACGGGGGAGGAAATGAGCAGTTCTTC.

J is TRBJ2-1 and V is TRBV18; no definite D call. This CDR3 has 15 amino acids. CDR1 KGHSH and CDR2 LQKENI come from the germline V gene. The V and J ends lost 2 bases and 2 bases respectively, with 10 bases between them. The CDR3 spells CASSPIGQAYNEQFF. The CDR3 nucleotides are TGTGCCAGCTCACCAATCGGCCAGGCCTACAATGAGCAGTTCTTC.

The rearrangement uses TRBV7-6 and TRBJ2-7; D is perhaps TRBD2 (5 bases). The germline V gene has CDR1 SGHVS and CDR2 FNYEAQ. The CDR3 consists of 16 residues. Trimming took 1 base from V and 3 from J, leaving 16 bases between them. The CDR3 sequence: CASSLEGPSTFYEQYF. The CDR3 DNA reads TGTGCCAGCAGCTTAGAAGGCCCTAGCACATTCTACGAGCAGTACTTC.

This clone was observed a handful of times. Different DNA sequences within this sample yield the same CDR3. The CDR3 nucleotides are TGTGCCAGCAGCTCCCCGGGCAATGAGCAGTTCTTC. Translated, it gives CASSSPGNEQFF. The genes are TRBV7-6 and TRBJ2-1; D unresolved. Germline-derived CDR1 and CDR2 are SGHVS and FNYEAQ. Trimming removed 4 bases at V and 6 bases at J, with 7 bases between. The CDR3 totals 12 residues.

The V and J genes are TRBV5-1 and TRBJ1-1; the match to TRBD1 covers 8 bases. The V gene end was trimmed by 6 bases and the J gene end by 3 bases; junction bases not matched to a gene: 4. The germline V gene has CDR1 SGHRS and CDR2 YFSETQ. CDR3 size: 13 residues. CDR3 amino acids: CASTGQGDTEAFF. DNA for the CDR3: TGCGCCAGCACCGGACAGGGTGACACTGAAGCTTTCTTT.

The chain has TRBV27 and TRBJ2-7; a weak D match, TRBD1 (6 bases). This CDR3 is 15 amino acids long. V shed 2 bases and J shed 2 bases, with 13 bases lying between them. CDR1 is MNHEY and CDR2 is SMNVEV in the germline V gene (reference sequence). This CDR3 is CASSLQTGPTYEQYF. As DNA, the CDR3 is TGTGCCAGCAGTTTACAGACAGGACCTACCTACGAGCAGTACTTC.

The genes are TRBV2 and TRBJ1-2; TRBD1 is a possible D gene (6 bases). Trimming took off 5 bases at V and 5 bases at J, with 18 bases between the two ends. Germline V lookup: CDR1 SNHLY, CDR2 FYNNEI. The CDR3 is made up of 15 amino acids. Here the CDR3 reads CASSLPEGQHYGYTF. The CDR3 bases are TGTGCCAGCAGTCTACCTGAAGGACAGCATTATGGCTACACCTTC.

This chain joins TRBV4-3 and TRBJ1-1; 7 bases are shared with TRBD1. The CDR3 is 14 residues long. With 0 bases clipped from V and 11 bases from J, the junction kept 9 bases outside the gene matches. From germline, CDR1 is LGHNA and CDR2 YSLEER. CDR3 DNA: TGCGCCAGCAGCCAAGAAGGGACAGTCGGAGAGGCTTTCTTT. Protein product: CASSQEGTVGEAFF.

This clone was picked up a small number of times. The rearrangement uses TRBV6-5 and TRBJ2-3; maybe TRBD1 (6 bases). The CDR3 spans 16 residues. Looked up from germline, CDR1 is MNHEY and CDR2 is SVGAGI. Trimming pared 2 bases from V and 6 bases from J, leaving 18 bases between. CDR3 bases: TGTGCCAGCAGTTACGGGGGCTTCCTTCGCGGGGATACGCAGTATTTT. This translates into CASSYGGFLRGDTQYF.

The V gene is TRBV19, the J gene TRBJ2-3, with 8 bases matching TRBD2. The CDR3 sequence is 15 residues long. In germline, CDR1 is LNHDA, CDR2 SQIVND (reference sequence). The junction had 10 bases not matched to a gene; V was cut back by 6 bases and J by 5 bases. The CDR3 region is CASRPAVAGGDTQYF. DNA for the CDR3: TGTGCCAGTAGACCGGCGGTGGCGGGGGGAGATACGCAGTATTTT. Drawing the rest from reference TRBV19 and TRBJ2-3, the complete variable domain is DGGITQSPKYLFRKEGQNVTLSCEQNLNHDAMYWYRQDPGQGLRLIYYSQIVNDFQKGDIAEGYSVSREKKESFPLTVTSAQKNPTAFYLCASRPAVAGGDTQYFGPGTRLTVL.